This TCR beta chain is drawn from a study of blood T cell repertoires in COVID-19 (dated by TCRdb to the early 2020s). Background on the whole study: Samples covering the acute and convalescent phases of COVID-19 were provided by collaborators in the United States, Italy and Spain. Sample metadata almost always included a de-identified subject ID, COVID-19 status, age in years and sex. The material from the prospective study consisted of cDNA or gDNA derived from T cells, B-cell-depleted T cells, or PBMCs. The samples were drawn from the first 160 participants of the ongoing ImmuneRACE study and from 1,254 subjects provided by 6 global collaborators. Deeply sampled blood TCRbeta repertoires from subjects exposed to, actively infected with, or recovered from COVID-19 were included in the dataset. HLA class I and class II types, where available, came from metadata supplied by the sample provider rather than from assay-based typing. The repertoires were released in a freely available public database intended as a resource for research on the immune response to SARS-CoV-2. General conclusions and limits of the study: How much clinical and demographic metadata was included differed by source and by participant, and the metadata was provided uncurated.

TCRbeta CDR3 regions were amplified from genomic DNA using the immunoSEQ Assay, a bias-controlled multiplex PCR. In the source study's methods: The number of nucleated cells in each sample was estimated by amplification of reference gene primers within the assay. Sequence reads were collapsed and filtered to measure the absolute abundance of every unique TCRbeta CDR3 rearrangement. For each sample, productive Simpson clonality was calculated by taking the square root of Simpson's diversity index across productive rearrangements. The source is immuneACCESS, and TCRdb retained only in-frame sequences with V and J called. Part of the clones is not carried over; for the studies checked, unresolved V genes explain less than half of this, and the remainder is unexplained. The V and J calls and clone size were taken over from that table, and D and trimming were inferred from the DNA. This sample comprises roughly 400,000 clones, around 87% of them detected only once. Together, the top ten hold around 1.1% of the sample.

From the cysteine through the phenylalanine, the CDR3 covers 15 amino acids. Only CDR3 DNA remains: 45 bases, in frame from the first base. Participants in the prospective study were enrolled through a virtual design, were aged roughly 18 to 90 years, and lived in about two dozen United States geographic areas. In the prospective study, participants were assigned to cohorts based on the clinical history participants reported in a screening survey and a study questionnaire. Recovered participants in ImmuneRACE Cohort 3 were defined as having two consecutive negative NP/OP PCR tests, clearance from a healthcare professional, or resolution of symptoms. Mobile phlebotomists in the prospective study collected whole blood, serum and a nasopharyngeal or oropharyngeal swab from every participant. Over a roughly 2-month period, participants in the prospective study had the option of providing additional blood draws and questionnaires. Before DNA extraction, prospective study blood samples were shipped either frozen or at room temperature.

Remarks on this clone: The target of this receptor is not known. Base quality data are lacking; no much larger clone is found one base away.

The material sequenced was PBMCs or T cells enriched from blood (not recorded which). The TCR sequence derives from a man younger than 45 who had recovered from COVID-19. The chain employs TRBV21-1 and TRBJ1-1; the D call of TRBD1 is as the table states it, not checked on the DNA. TRBV21-1 is classified as a pseudogene. CDR3 sequence: CASRQVAQENTEAFF. The DNA is as follows: TGTGCCAGTCGACAGGTTGCGCAGGAGAACACTGAAGCTTTCTTT.